This T cell receptor (beta chain) stems from a study of T cell repertoires in cytomegalovirus infection. Overall study context: From public TCR beta signatures came an indication of both CMV infection and matching HLA type.

Germline CDR1 is SGHDN and CDR2 is FVKESK. The CDR3 has 15 amino acids. The ends were cut back, 3 bases at V and 1 base at J, with 12 bases in the middle. Study-wide points: In two of eight donors, the top clonotype was HLA-C-restricted CMV-specific.

This clonotype was seen a few times. The antigen remains unidentified. TCRdb re-called the reads through MiXCR, storing one row per CDR3 protein. The sample includes about a million distinct CDR3 sequences, approximately 30% of them seen just once. The sequenced sample was cultured CD8+ T cells from PBMCs, obtained from culture after CMV antigen stimulation. The V and J genes are TRBV14 and TRBJ1-1; D is ambiguous. This TCR was sampled from a human donor in good health (CMV status not recorded). Some clones in this sample may be carry-over from other donors' samples. CDR3 in DNA: TGTGCCAGCAGCCAGCCTCGGACGGGGAACACTGAAGCTTTCTTT. Translating it yields CASSQPRTGNTEAFF.